These 32 T cell receptor beta chains share one sample of origin, sequenced in a study of T cell responses to AZD1222 COVID-19 vaccine (dated by TCRdb to about 2021). Read against the paper, the sample's time point label means: baseline before first vaccination. Library generation was performed with the immunoSEQ multiplex PCR assay. What TCRdb holds here is the immuneACCESS table cut down to in-frame rearrangements. Part of the clones is not present; checked against another copy, under half of the missing clones reflect an unresolved V gene, and the others are unexplained. The sample profile shows 150,000 to 200,000 clones; approximately 94% of them were found once. About 9.2% of the sample belongs to the ten largest clones. Sequences were derived from peripheral blood, sampled on day 0 of AZD1222 vaccination. The receptors derive from an adult in good health.

The chain links TRBV27 to TRBJ1-5, with 8 bases aligning to TRBD1. Germline trimming cut 6 bases from V and 6 bases from J; bases unmatched to any gene: 16. CDR1 and CDR2 (germline): MNHEY, SMNVEV (reference sequence). CDR3 length: 17 residues. CDR3: CASSRMTPGGRGQPQHF. CDR3 nucleotides: TGTGCCAGCAGCCGTATGACTCCAGGGGGCCGGGGTCAGCCCCAGCATTTT.

The genes are TRBV28 and TRBJ2-5, with D possibly TRBD2 on 5 matching bases. Per the germline V gene, CDR1 is MDHEN and CDR2 is SYDVKM. The V and J ends lost 4 bases and 0 bases respectively, with 12 bases between them. The length of the CDR3 is 15 residues. The CDR3 is CASSSDGVYQETQYF. In nucleotides, the CDR3 is TGTGCCAGCAGTTCCGACGGGGTCTACCAAGAGACCCAGTACTTC.

The J gene is TRBJ2-4, the V gene TRBV5-6, with D perhaps being TRBD1 or TRBD2 (5 bases each). The CDR3 is 17 residues long. V lost 1 base and J 0 bases, leaving 14 bases between the germline ends. CDR1 is SGHDT, CDR2 YYEEEE, per germline. The CDR3 DNA reads TGTGCCAGCAGCTTGCCCGGGGCTAGCTTAGCCAAAAACATTCAGTACTTC. Translation gives CASSLPGASLAKNIQYF.

The V call is TRBV11-2, the J call TRBJ1-6; no clear D. V was pared by 3 bases and J by 0 bases, with 15 bases between. The CDR3 length is 18 residues. Looked up from germline, CDR1 is SGHAT and CDR2 is FQNNGV. CDR3 DNA sequence: TGTGCCAGCAGCTTCCCAAGCGTGGGGAGCTCCTATAATTCACCCCTCCACTTT. It encodes CASSFPSVGSSYNSPLHF.

This sequence joins TRBV25-1 and TRBJ2-1; no clear D. The CDR3 extends over 11 amino acids. Germline loops: CDR1 MGHDK, CDR2 SYGVNS. V lost 2 bases and J lost 7, with 3 bases in between. The CDR3 is CASSELNEQFF. For the CDR3, the DNA is TGTGCCAGCAGTGAACTAAATGAGCAGTTCTTC.

This clone was recorded once. The chain employs TRBV5-5 and TRBJ1-3, with 7 bases matching TRBD1. The germline V gene encodes CDR1 SGHKS and CDR2 YYEKEE (reference sequence). The CDR3 covers 15 residues. V gave up 5 bases and J gave up 2 bases; unmatched junction bases: 7. This chain's CDR3 is CASSQGGGAGNTIYF. Here the CDR3 DNA reads TGTGCCAGCAGTCAAGGGGGCGGTGCTGGAAACACCATATATTTT.

V usage is TRBV2 and J usage is TRBJ1-4; 7 bases are a match to TRBD1. This CDR3 is 14 amino acids long. CDR1 and CDR2 (germline): SNHLY, FYNNEI. The V gene end was trimmed by 7 bases and the J gene end by 3 bases; junction bases not matched to a gene: 5. The CDR3 DNA reads TGTGCCAGCAACCTGGACAGGCCTAATGAAAAACTGTTTTTT. Translated, it gives CASNLDRPNEKLFF.

V and J are TRBV6-5 and TRBJ1-1; the match to TRBD1 covers 7 bases. J was trimmed by 1 base and V by 4 bases; bases with no gene match: 3. The CDR3 is 14 residues long. CDR1 and CDR2 from the germline V gene are MNHEY and SVGAGI. CDR3 bases: TGTGCCAGCAGTTTCGGACAGGCGAACACTGAAGCTTTCTTT. Its protein product is CASSFGQANTEAFF.

The chain combines TRBV28 with TRBJ1-4; the D is unclear. V lost 5 bases and J 10 bases, leaving 17 bases between the germline ends. The CDR3 is 14 residues long. The germline CDR1 and CDR2 sequences are MDHEN and SYDVKM. Written as DNA, the CDR3 is TGTGCCAGCAGTGAAGATCGGAGAAGAGGAAAACTGTTTTTT. Protein sequence: CASSEDRRRGKLFF.

The V and J genes are TRBV27 and TRBJ2-7; 9 bases are a match to TRBD2. J gave up 3 bases and V 4 bases, and 7 bases lay outside the gene matches. This CDR3 is built from 15 residues. Germline V gene lookup returns CDR1 MNHEY and CDR2 SMNVEV (reference sequence). In DNA, the CDR3 is TGTGCCAGCAGTTCGGTAGCGGGAGATTTCTACGAGCAGTACTTC. Translated, it gives CASSSVAGDFYEQYF.

The V call is TRBV19, the J call TRBJ2-2; D might be TRBD1 (6 bases). The CDR3 sequence is 14 residues long. CDR1 is LNHDA, CDR2 SQIVND, per germline (reference sequence). The V and J ends lost 6 bases and 1 base respectively, with 9 bases between them. CDR3 nucleotides: TGTGCCAGTAGGCCGACAGGGAACACCGGGGAGCTGTTTTTT. Protein sequence: CASRPTGNTGELFF. The full variable domain, in which reference TRBV19 and TRBJ2-2 provide the parts outside the CDR3, is DGGITQSPKYLFRKEGQNVTLSCEQNLNHDAMYWYRQDPGQGLRLIYYSQIVNDFQKGDIAEGYSVSREKKESFPLTVTSAQKNPTAFYLCASRPTGNTGELFFGEGSRLTVL.

J is TRBJ2-7 and V is TRBV5-1, with D maybe TRBD1 (5 bases). V dropped 0 bases and J dropped 0 bases, with 16 bases sitting between them. The germline CDR1 and CDR2 sequences are SGHRS and YFSETQ. This CDR3 spans 17 amino acids. CDR3 nucleotides: TGCGCCAGCAGCTTGGAAGGTGGGGCCTTAAACTCCTACGAGCAGTACTTC. Translation gives CASSLEGGALNSYEQYF. Full variable domain (remainder filled in from reference TRBV5-1 and TRBJ2-7): KAGVTQTPRYLIKTRGQQVTLSCSPISGHRSVSWYQQTPGQGLQFLFEYFSETQRNKGNFPGRFSGRQFSNSRSEMNVSTLELGDSALYLCASSLEGGALNSYEQYFGPGTRLTVT.

The chain couples TRBV29-1 to TRBJ1-2, with D unresolved. V shed 3 bases and J shed 0 bases, with 8 bases lying between them. CDR3 length: 13 residues. Per germline, CDR1 SQVTM and CDR2 ANQGSEA. The CDR3 DNA reads TGCAGCGTTGAGACAAGAGCTAACTATGGCTACACCTTC. Protein product: CSVETRANYGYTF. Looking up the rest from reference TRBV29-1 and TRBJ1-2 gives the full variable domain: SAVISQKPSRDICQRGTSLTIQCQVDSQVTMMFWYRQQPGQSLTLIATANQGSEATYESGFVIDKFPISRPNLTFSTLTVSNMSPEDSSIYLCSVETRANYGYTFGSGTRLTVV.

The chain is built from TRBV5-6 and TRBJ1-1; 7 nucleotides agree with TRBD1. Germline V CDR1 and CDR2: SGHDT, YYEEEE. After removal of 0 bases from V and 5 bases from J, the junction contained 4 bases not matched to a gene. This CDR3 spans 14 amino acids. The CDR3 loop is CASSLDRGRTEAFF. CDR3 DNA: TGTGCCAGCAGCTTGGATAGGGGGCGGACTGAAGCTTTCTTT.

The chain links TRBV28 to TRBJ1-4; 7 nucleotides agree with TRBD1. Germline CDR1 reads MDHEN; CDR2 reads SYDVKM. V lost 2 bases and J lost 6; bases outside the gene matches: 3. The CDR3 totals 14 residues. The DNA for the CDR3 is TGTGCCAGCAGTTTACTCAGGGGGGATGAAAAACTGTTTTTT. As protein: CASSLLRGDEKLFF.

This chain uses TRBV7-6 with TRBJ2-2, with 7 positions matching TRBD2. This CDR3 has 16 residues. The germline CDR1 and CDR2 sequences are SGHVS and FNYEAQ. Trimming removed 3 bases from V and 1 base from J; junction bases left unmatched: 5. CDR3 nucleotide sequence: TGTGCCAGCAGCTTGGGGAGCGGGGTGAACACCGGGGAGCTGTTTTTT. Amino acid sequence: CASSLGSGVNTGELFF.

The chain uses TRBV6-1 and TRBJ2-7, with D possibly TRBD2 on 6 matching bases. The V gene's germline CDR1 is MNHNS and CDR2 SASEGT. The length of the CDR3 is 12 residues. V was shortened by 3 bases and J by 9 bases, with 12 bases between the two germline ends. The CDR3 is CASSERLEVQYF. CDR3 DNA: TGTGCCAGCAGTGAGAGACTAGAAGTGCAGTACTTC.

The rearrangement links TRBV5-4 to TRBJ2-5, with D tentatively TRBD2 (6 bases). This CDR3 contains 14 residues. Trimming took 2 bases from V and 1 from J, leaving 9 bases between them. Germline CDR1 and CDR2: SGHNT and YYREEE (reference sequence). The CDR3 DNA reads TGTGCCAGCAGCTTTCGGGGGACCCAAGAGACCCAGTACTTC. This gives the protein CASSFRGTQETQYF. Full variable domain (missing parts from reference TRBV5-4 and TRBJ2-5): ETGVTQSPTHLIKTRGQQVTLRCSSQSGHNTVSWYQQALGQGPQFIFQYYREEENGRGNFPPRFSGLQFPNYSSELNVNALELDDSALYLCASSFRGTQETQYFGPGTRLLVL.

The chain combines TRBV30 with TRBJ2-2, with TRBD2 identical over 7 bases. The germline V gene has CDR1 GTSNPN and CDR2 SVGIG (reference sequence). With 0 bases clipped from V and 4 bases from J, the junction kept 8 bases outside the gene matches. The CDR3 covers 16 residues. The CDR3 DNA is TGTGCCTGGAGTGTACCAGCGGGACTGGGCACCGGGGAGCTGTTTTTT. Amino acid sequence: CAWSVPAGLGTGELFF.

V and J are TRBV14 and TRBJ2-2, with D uncertain. The CDR3 extends over 14 amino acids. Trimming pared 3 bases from V and 4 bases from J, leaving 9 bases between. CDR1 SGHDN and CDR2 FVKESK come from the germline V gene. This CDR3 reads CASSHGQVTGELFF. CDR3 nucleotide sequence: TGTGCCAGCAGCCACGGGCAGGTCACCGGGGAGCTGTTTTTT.

This chain links TRBV28 with TRBJ2-5; 9 nucleotides agree with TRBD2. Germline V gene sequence: CDR1 MDHEN, CDR2 SYDVKM. Losses at the gene ends were 5 bases for V and 2 bases for J; bases not matched to a gene: 6. This CDR3 contains 15 residues. The CDR3 bases are TGTGCCAGCAGTCCGGGGACTAGCTATCAAGAGACCCAGTACTTC. Translated: CASSPGTSYQETQYF.

V and J are TRBV2 and TRBJ1-1, with D hard to call. V lost 2 bases and J 5 bases, leaving 12 bases between the germline ends. Germline CDR1 SNHLY, CDR2 FYNNEI. The CDR3 runs to 14 residues. The CDR3 nucleotides are TGTGCCAGCAGTGAAATTGAAGGTCTGACTGAAGCTTTCTTT. It encodes CASSEIEGLTEAFF.

V and J are TRBV24-1 and TRBJ2-3, with D tentatively TRBD1 (5 bases). This CDR3 spans 16 amino acids. V shed 4 bases and J shed 0 bases, with 13 bases lying between them. Germline V gene data show CDR1 as KGHDR and CDR2 as SFDVKD. CDR3 sequence reads: CATSDPTVTSTDTQYF. In DNA, the CDR3 is TGTGCCACCAGTGACCCGACAGTAACTAGCACAGATACGCAGTATTTT.

For the CDR3, the DNA is TGTGCCAGTAGGAGTCAGGGGGATAATTCACCCCTCCACTTT. Amino acid sequence: CASRSQGDNSPLHF. The chain joins TRBV19 to TRBJ1-6, with TRBD1 matching 7 bases. CDR1 and CDR2 (germline): LNHDA, SQIVND (reference sequence). This CDR3 comprises 14 residues. Trimming at V came to 6 bases and at J to 5 bases, leaving 4 bases not matched to a gene.

CDR3 in DNA: TGTGCCAGCAGCTTGTTCAGCGGGAGGTTCGCAGATACGCAGTATTTT. Encoded protein: CASSLFSGRFADTQYF. The V call is TRBV5-6, the J call TRBJ2-3, with TRBD2 matching over 9 bases. CDR3 length: 16 residues. Germline CDR1 reads SGHDT; CDR2 reads YYEEEE. V gave up 1 base and J gave up 4 bases; unmatched junction bases: 7.

This chain links TRBV13 with TRBJ2-2, with D unresolved. In germline, CDR1 is PRHDT, CDR2 FYEKMQ (reference sequence). This CDR3 contains 14 residues. V was clipped by 0 bases and J by 1 base, with 3 bases between them. The CDR3 sequence is CASSLGGNTGELFF. CDR3 bases: TGTGCCAGCAGCTTAGGAGGGAACACCGGGGAGCTGTTTTTT.

The chain links TRBV19 to TRBJ1-2; D is unresolved. This CDR3 has 13 amino acids. V lost 3 bases and J lost 4, with 9 bases in between. From germline, CDR1 is LNHDA and CDR2 SQIVND (reference sequence). Written as DNA, the CDR3 is TGTGCCAGTAGTATCGGCACAACCTATGGCTACACCTTC. It codes for CASSIGTTYGYTF.

This chain links TRBV7-3 with TRBJ1-1; no reliable D call. CDR1 and CDR2 (germline): SGHTA, FQGTGA. With 2 bases removed from V and 1 base from J, the gap between germline ends came to 8 bases. CDR3 length equals 14 residues. The CDR3 sequence is CASSLLAGNTEAFF. The CDR3 DNA reads TGTGCCAGCAGCTTATTGGCGGGGAACACTGAAGCTTTCTTT.

The gene calls are TRBV10-1 and TRBJ2-7; D possibly uses TRBD1 or TRBD2 (5 bases each). V lost 6 bases and J lost 0, with 12 bases in between. The length of the CDR3 is 14 residues. Germline V gene data show CDR1 as WNHNN and CDR2 as SYGVQD (reference sequence). The CDR3, as DNA: TGCGCCAGCAGCGGGGACCCAAACTCCTACGAGCAGTACTTC. It codes for CASSGDPNSYEQYF.

This clone was seen a handful of times. The chain links TRBV6-1 to TRBJ2-7, with a tentative D call TRBD1 (5 bases). In germline, CDR1 is MNHNS, CDR2 SASEGT. The CDR3 totals 12 residues. Trimming removed 3 bases from V and 5 bases from J, with 8 bases in between. CDR3 amino acids: CASSDDSNEQYF. As DNA, the CDR3 is TGTGCCAGCAGTGACGACAGCAACGAGCAGTACTTC.

The chain has TRBV19 and TRBJ2-1, with 12 bases identical to TRBD2. The J segment lost 4 bases and the V segment lost 4 bases, leaving 8 bases of the junction unmatched. CDR3 length: 17 amino acids. CDR1 is LNHDA and CDR2 is SQIVND in the germline V gene (reference sequence). The CDR3 loop reads CASSTYLGTSGYNEQFF. The CDR3 coding sequence is TGTGCCAGTAGTACCTATCTCGGGACTAGCGGGTACAATGAGCAGTTCTTC. The full variable domain, completed using reference TRBV19 and TRBJ2-1, is DGGITQSPKYLFRKEGQNVTLSCEQNLNHDAMYWYRQDPGQGLRLIYYSQIVNDFQKGDIAEGYSVSREKKESFPLTVTSAQKNPTAFYLCASSTYLGTSGYNEQFFGPGTRLTVL.

The V and J genes are TRBV3-1 (or the pseudogene TRBV3-2) and TRBJ2-5, with D hard to call. The CDR3 is 15 amino acids. Germline CDR1 reads LGHDT; CDR2 reads YNNKEL (reference sequence). V lost 0 bases and J 5 bases, leaving 13 bases between the germline ends. The CDR3 DNA is TGTGCCAGCAGCCAAGATAGACACCCGGTCGAGACCCAGTACTTC. It codes for CASSQDRHPVETQYF.